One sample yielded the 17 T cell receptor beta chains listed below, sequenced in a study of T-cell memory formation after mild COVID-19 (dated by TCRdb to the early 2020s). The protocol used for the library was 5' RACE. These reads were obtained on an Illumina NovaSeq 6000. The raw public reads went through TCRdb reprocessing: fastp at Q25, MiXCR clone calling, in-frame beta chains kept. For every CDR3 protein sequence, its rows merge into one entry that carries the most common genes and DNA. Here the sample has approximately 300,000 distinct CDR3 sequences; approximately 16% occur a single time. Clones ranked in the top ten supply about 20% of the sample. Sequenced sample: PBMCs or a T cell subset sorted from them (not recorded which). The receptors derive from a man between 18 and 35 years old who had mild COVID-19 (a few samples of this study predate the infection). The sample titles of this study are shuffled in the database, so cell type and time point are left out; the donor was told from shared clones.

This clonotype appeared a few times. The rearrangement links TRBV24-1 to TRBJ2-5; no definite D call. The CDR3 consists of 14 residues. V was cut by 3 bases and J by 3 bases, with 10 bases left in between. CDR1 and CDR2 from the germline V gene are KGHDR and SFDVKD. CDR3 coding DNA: TGTGCCACCAGTGATGTAGTCAGAAAAGAGACCCAGTACTTC. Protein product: CATSDVVRKETQYF.

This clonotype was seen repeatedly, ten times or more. The CDR3 DNA reads TGTGCCAGTAGTAAGGGCCGCTCCCAGGGGGGGATCACAGATACGCAGTATTTT. Translated: CASSKGRSQGGITDTQYF. The chain links TRBV19 to TRBJ2-3; D assignment may be TRBD1 or TRBD2 (7 bases each). The CDR3 runs 18 residues. Trimming pared 4 bases from V and 2 bases from J, leaving 22 bases between. CDR1 LNHDA and CDR2 SQIVND come from the germline V gene (reference sequence).

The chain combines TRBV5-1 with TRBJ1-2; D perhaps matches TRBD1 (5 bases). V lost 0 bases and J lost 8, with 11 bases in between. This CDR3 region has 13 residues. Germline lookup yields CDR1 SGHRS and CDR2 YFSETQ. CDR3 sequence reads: CASSLAQAWGYTF. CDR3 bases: TGCGCCAGCAGCTTGGCACAGGCGTGGGGCTACACCTTC.

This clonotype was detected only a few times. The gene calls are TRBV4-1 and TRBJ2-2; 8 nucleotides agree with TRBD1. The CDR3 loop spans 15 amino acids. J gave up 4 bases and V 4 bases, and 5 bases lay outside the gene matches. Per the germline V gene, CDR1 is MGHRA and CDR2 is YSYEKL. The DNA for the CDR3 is TGCGCCAGCAGCCTCGCAGGGGGCTTCACCGGGGAGCTGTTTTTT. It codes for CASSLAGGFTGELFF.

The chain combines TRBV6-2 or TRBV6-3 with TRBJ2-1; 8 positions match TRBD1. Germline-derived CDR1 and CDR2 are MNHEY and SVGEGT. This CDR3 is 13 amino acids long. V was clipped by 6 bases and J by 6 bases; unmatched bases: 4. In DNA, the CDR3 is TGTGCCAGCAGGCAAGGGACAGGCAATGAGCAGTTCTTC. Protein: CASRQGTGNEQFF.

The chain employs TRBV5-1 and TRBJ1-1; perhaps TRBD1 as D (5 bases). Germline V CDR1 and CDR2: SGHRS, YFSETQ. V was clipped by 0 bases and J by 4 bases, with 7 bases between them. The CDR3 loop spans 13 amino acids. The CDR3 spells CASSLVQATEAFF. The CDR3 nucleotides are TGCGCCAGCAGCTTGGTACAGGCCACTGAAGCTTTCTTT.

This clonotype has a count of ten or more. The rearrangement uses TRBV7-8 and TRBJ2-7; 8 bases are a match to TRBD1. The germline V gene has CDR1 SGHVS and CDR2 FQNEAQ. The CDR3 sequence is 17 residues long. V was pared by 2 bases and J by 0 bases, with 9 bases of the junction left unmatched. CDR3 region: CASSLRTTGVLSYEQYF. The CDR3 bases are TGTGCCAGCAGCTTAAGGACGACAGGGGTCCTCTCCTACGAGCAGTACTTC. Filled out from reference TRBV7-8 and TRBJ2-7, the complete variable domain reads GAGVSQSPRYKVAKRGQDVALRCDPISGHVSLFWYQQALGQGPEFLTYFQNEAQLDKSGLPSDRFFAERPEGSVSTLKIQRTQQEDSAVYLCASSLRTTGVLSYEQYFGPGTRLTVT.

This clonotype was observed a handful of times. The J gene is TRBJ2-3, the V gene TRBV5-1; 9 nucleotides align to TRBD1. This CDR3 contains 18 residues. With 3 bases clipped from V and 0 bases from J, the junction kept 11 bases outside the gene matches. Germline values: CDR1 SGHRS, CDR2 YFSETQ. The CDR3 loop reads CASSYGQGSASSTDTQYF. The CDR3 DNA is TGCGCCAGCAGCTATGGACAGGGGAGCGCATCTAGCACAGATACGCAGTATTTT.

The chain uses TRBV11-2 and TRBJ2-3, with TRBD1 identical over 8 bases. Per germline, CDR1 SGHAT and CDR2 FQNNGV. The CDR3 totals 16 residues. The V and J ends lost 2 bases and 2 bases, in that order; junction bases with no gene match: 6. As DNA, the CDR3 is TGTGCCAGCAGCTTAAAGGGACAGGCTGCCACAGATACGCAGTATTTT. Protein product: CASSLKGQAATDTQYF.

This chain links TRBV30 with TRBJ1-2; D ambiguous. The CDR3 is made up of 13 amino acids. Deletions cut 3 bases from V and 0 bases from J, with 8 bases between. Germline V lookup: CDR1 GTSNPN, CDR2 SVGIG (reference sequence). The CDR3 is CAWRKGTNYGYTF. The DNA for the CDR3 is TGTGCCTGGAGGAAAGGCACTAACTATGGCTACACCTTC. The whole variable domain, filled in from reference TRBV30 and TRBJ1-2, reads SQTIHQWPATLVQPVGSPLSLECTVEGTSNPNLYWYRQAAGRGLQLLFYSVGIGQISSEVPQNLSASRPQDRQFILSSKKLLLSDSGFYLCAWRKGTNYGYTFGSGTRLTVV.

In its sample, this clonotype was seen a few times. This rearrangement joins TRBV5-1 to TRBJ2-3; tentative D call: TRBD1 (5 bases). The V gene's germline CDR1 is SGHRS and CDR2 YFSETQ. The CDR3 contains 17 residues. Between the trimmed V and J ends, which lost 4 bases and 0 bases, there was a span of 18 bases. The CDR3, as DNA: TGCGCCAGCAGCCCGCTCCTGACAGCACAGAGCACAGATACGCAGTATTTT. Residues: CASSPLLTAQSTDTQYF.

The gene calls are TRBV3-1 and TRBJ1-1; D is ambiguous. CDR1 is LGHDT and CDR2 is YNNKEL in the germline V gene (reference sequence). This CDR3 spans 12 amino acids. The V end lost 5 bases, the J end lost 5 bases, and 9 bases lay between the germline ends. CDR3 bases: TGTGCCAGCAGCATTGGGTGGACTGAAGCTTTCTTT. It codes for CASSIGWTEAFF.

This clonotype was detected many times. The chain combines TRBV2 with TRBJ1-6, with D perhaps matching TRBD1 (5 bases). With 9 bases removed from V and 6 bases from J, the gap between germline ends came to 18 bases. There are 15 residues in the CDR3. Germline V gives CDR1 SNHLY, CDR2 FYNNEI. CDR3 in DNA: TGTGCCAGGAGAGTCGACAGCCTTTTTAATTCACCCCTCCACTTT. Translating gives CARRVDSLFNSPLHF. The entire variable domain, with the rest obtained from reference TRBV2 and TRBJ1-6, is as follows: EPEVTQTPSHQVTQMGQEVILRCVPISNHLYFYWYRQILGQKVEFLVSFYNNEISEKSEIFDDQFSVERPDGSNFTLKIRSTKLEDSAMYFCARRVDSLFNSPLHFGNGTRLTVT.

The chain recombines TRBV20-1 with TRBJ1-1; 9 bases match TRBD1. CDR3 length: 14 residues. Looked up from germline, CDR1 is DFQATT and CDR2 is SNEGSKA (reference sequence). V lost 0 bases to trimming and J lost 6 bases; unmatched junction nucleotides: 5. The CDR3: CSARESGTGPEAFF. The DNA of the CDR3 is TGCAGTGCTAGAGAGTCGGGGACAGGGCCTGAAGCTTTCTTT.

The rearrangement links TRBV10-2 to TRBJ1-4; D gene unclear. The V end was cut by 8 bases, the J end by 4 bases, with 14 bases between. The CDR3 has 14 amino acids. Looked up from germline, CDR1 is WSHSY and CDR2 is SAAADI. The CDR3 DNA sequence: TGCGCCAGCGGCTCCTGGGCGGTTAATGAAAAACTGTTTTTT. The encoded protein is CASGSWAVNEKLFF.

The CDR3, as DNA: TGCAGTGCCCCCCGATCTAAAGACACCATATATTTT. Its translation is CSAPRSKDTIYF. The rearrangement uses TRBV20-1 and TRBJ1-3; D is uncertain. V gave up 6 bases and J gave up 8 bases, with 14 bases separating them. This CDR3 has 12 amino acids. Germline CDR1 is DFQATT and CDR2 is SNEGSKA (reference sequence).

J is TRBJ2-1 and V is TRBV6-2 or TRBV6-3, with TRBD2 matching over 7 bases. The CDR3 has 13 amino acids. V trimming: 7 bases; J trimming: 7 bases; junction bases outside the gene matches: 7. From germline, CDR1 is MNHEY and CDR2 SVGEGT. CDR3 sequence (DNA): TGTGCCAGCACGAAGCGGGGCTGGAATGAGCAGTTCTTC. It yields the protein CASTKRGWNEQFF.